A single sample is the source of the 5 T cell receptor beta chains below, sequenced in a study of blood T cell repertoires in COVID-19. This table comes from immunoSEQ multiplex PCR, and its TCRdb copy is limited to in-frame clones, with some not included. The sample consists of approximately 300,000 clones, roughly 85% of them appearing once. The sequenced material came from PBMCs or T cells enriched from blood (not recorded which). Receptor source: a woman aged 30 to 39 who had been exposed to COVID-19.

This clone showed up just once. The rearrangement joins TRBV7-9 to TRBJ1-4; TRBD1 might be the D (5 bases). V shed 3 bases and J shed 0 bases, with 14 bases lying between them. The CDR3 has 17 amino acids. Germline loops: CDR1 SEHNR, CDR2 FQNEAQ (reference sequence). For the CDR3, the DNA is TGTGCCAGCAGCTTTTACCACCTAGGGGCAACTAATGAAAAACTGTTTTTT. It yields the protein CASSFYHLGATNEKLFF.

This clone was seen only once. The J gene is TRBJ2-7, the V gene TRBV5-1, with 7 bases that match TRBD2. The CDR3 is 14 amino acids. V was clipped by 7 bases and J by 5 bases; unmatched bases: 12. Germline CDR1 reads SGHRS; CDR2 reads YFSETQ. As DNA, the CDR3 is TGCGCCAGCCGAGTCCAACGGGACTATGACGAGCAGTACTTC. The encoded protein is CASRVQRDYDEQYF.

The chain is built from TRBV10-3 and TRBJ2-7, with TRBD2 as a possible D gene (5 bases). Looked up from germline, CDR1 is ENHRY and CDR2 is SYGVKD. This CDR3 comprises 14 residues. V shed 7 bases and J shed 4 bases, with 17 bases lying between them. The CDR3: CAIIERRPPYEQYF. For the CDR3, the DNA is TGTGCCATCATCGAGCGGAGGCCCCCATACGAGCAGTACTTC.

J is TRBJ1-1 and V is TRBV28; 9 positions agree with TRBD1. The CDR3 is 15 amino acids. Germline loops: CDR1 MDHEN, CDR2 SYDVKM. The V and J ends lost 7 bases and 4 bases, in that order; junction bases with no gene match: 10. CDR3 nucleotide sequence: TGTGCCAGCACCACCCAAGGGACAGGGCTCACTGAAGCTTTCTTT. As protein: CASTTQGTGLTEAFF.

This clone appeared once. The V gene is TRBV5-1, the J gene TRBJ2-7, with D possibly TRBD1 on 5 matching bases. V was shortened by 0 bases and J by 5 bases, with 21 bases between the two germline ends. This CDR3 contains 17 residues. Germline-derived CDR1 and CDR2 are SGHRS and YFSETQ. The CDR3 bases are TGCGCCAGCAGCTTGGGCCGTATGGGTCAGGGCACCCACGAGCAGTACTTC. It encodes CASSLGRMGQGTHEQYF.